This T cell receptor (beta chain) is drawn from a study of shared clonotypes between healthy human individuals. Points from the study as a whole: For sorted subsets, rarefaction showed incomplete sequencing despite large depth. Some clonotypes were shared by all four sorted-subset donors, while others were not shared. The non-shared ones had lower generation probabilities than the shared ones.

Remarks on this clone: The antigen remains undetermined.

Investigators spread the genomic DNA of each subset evenly over several immunoSEQ plates. Profiled with immunoSEQ multiplex PCR; TCRdb holds only in-frame clones, not every one. The data contain roughly 1.5 million clones, approximately 98% of them seen just once; the ten biggest clones take up less than 0.55%. Study donors comprised healthy, HIV-negative adults devoid of recent acute infection or vaccination. This TCR was recovered from a man aged 30-40 years in good health. Material: naive CD4+ T cells sorted from blood. Subset described: CD45RA+ positively selected.

CDR3 in amino acids: CASSSTGQERFF. CDR3 bases: TGCGCCAGCAGTTCTACGGGACAGGAAAGATTCTTC. The chain has TRBV5-1 and TRBJ2-1; 8 nucleotides match TRBD1. V shed 5 bases, J shed 16 bases, and the junction held 11 bases outside the gene matches. From germline, CDR1 is SGHRS and CDR2 YFSETQ. There are 12 residues in the CDR3.